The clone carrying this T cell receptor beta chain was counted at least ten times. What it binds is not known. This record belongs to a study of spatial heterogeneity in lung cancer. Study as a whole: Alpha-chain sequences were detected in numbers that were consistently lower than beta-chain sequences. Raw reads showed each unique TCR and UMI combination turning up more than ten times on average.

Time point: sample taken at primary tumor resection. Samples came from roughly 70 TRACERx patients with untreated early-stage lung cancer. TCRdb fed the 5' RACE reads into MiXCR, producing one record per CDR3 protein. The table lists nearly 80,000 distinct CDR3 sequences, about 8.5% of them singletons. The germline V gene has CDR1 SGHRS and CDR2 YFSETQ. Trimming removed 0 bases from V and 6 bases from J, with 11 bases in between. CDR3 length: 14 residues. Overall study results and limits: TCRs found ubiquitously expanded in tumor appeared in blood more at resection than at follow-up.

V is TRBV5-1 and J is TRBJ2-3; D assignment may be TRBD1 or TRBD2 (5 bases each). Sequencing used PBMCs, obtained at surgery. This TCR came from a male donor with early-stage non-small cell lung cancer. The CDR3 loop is CASSLGDPADTQYF. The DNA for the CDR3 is TGCGCCAGCAGCTTGGGGGACCCCGCGGATACGCAGTATTTT.